The 31 T cell receptor beta chains in this list originate from one sample, sequenced in a study of shared clonotypes between healthy human individuals. Using immunoSEQ multiplex PCR, the repertoire was profiled, and TCRdb retains in-frame clones only, with some absent. This sample yields about 2 million clones, of which around 95% are seen a single time; 0.13% belongs to the top ten. Material: naive CD4+ T cells sorted from blood. Noted subset: CD45RA+ positively selected. All receptors derive from a man aged 18 to 29 in good health.

The CDR3 reads CASSLVVQPDSPLHF. DNA of the CDR3: TGCGCCAGCAGCTTGGTGGTACAGCCTGATTCACCCCTCCACTTT. The V call is TRBV5-1, the J call TRBJ1-6; no clear D. In germline, CDR1 is SGHRS, CDR2 YFSETQ. The CDR3 is made up of 15 amino acids. V was cut by 0 bases and J by 8 bases, with 12 bases left in between.

This chain uses TRBV6-1 with TRBJ2-7, with D unclear. Trimming stripped 2 bases from V and 3 bases from J, with 11 bases between. The CDR3 length is 14 residues. Germline CDR1 reads MNHNS; CDR2 reads SASEGT. CDR3 residues: CASSESGFLYEQYF. CDR3 DNA sequence: TGTGCCAGCAGTGAATCAGGTTTTCTCTACGAGCAGTACTTC.

The rearrangement links TRBV30 to TRBJ2-2; D remains ambiguous. CDR1 and CDR2 (germline): GTSNPN, SVGIG (reference sequence). V dropped 1 base and J dropped 4 bases, with 7 bases sitting between them. The CDR3 is made up of 13 amino acids. The CDR3 sequence: CAWSGFPTGELFF. The CDR3 DNA sequence: TGTGCCTGGAGTGGATTCCCCACCGGGGAGCTGTTTTTT.

This clone was observed once. The chain has TRBV28 and TRBJ2-3; D may correspond to TRBD1 or TRBD2 (5 bases each). V lost 5 bases, J lost 1 base, and 13 bases lay in between. Germline loops: CDR1 MDHEN, CDR2 SYDVKM. The CDR3 has 15 amino acids. The CDR3 region is CASSLLQGGTDTQYF. CDR3 in DNA: TGTGCCAGCAGTCTCCTTCAGGGAGGCACAGATACGCAGTATTTT.

The rearrangement joins TRBV4-1 to TRBJ2-7; 10 bases align to TRBD1. The CDR3 sequence is 16 residues long. Germline CDR1 is MGHRA and CDR2 is YSYEKL. V shed 4 bases, J shed 5 bases, and the junction held 11 bases outside the gene matches. CDR3 in DNA: TGCGCCAGCAGCCCACCGACCGGGACAGGGGTCCACGAGCAGTACTTC. Residues: CASSPPTGTGVHEQYF.

With respect to this clone: At the DNA level, this CDR3 is encoded by other sequences in the same sample as well. J is TRBJ2-1 and V is TRBV6-5; TRBD2 aligns across 9 bases. V shed 8 bases, J shed 0 bases, and the junction held 2 bases outside the gene matches. The CDR3 loop spans 14 amino acids. The germline V gene has CDR1 MNHEY and CDR2 SVGAGI. For the CDR3, the DNA is TGTGCCAGCTCGCGGGGGGGCTCCTACAATGAGCAGTTCTTC. Protein sequence: CASSRGGSYNEQFF.

This chain uses TRBV5-1 with TRBJ2-2, with TRBD1 identical over 9 bases. From germline, CDR1 is SGHRS and CDR2 YFSETQ. The CDR3 sequence is 15 residues long. The junction had 2 bases not matched to a gene; V was cut back by 2 bases and J by 3 bases. The CDR3 DNA sequence: TGCGCCAGCAGCTTTGACAGGGGGGACACCGGGGAGCTGTTTTTT. It codes for CASSFDRGDTGELFF.

The chain recombines TRBV4-2 with TRBJ2-3, with 8 bases matching TRBD1. The length of the CDR3 is 16 residues. Germline trimming cut 0 bases from V and 0 bases from J; bases unmatched to any gene: 2. Looked up from germline, CDR1 is LGHNA and CDR2 is YNFKEQ. CDR3 amino acids: CASSQDQGASTDTQYF. For the CDR3, the DNA is TGTGCCAGCAGCCAAGATCAGGGGGCGAGCACAGATACGCAGTATTTT.

This chain's CDR3 is CASSSWTSVSNEQFF. In nucleotides, the CDR3 is TGTGCCAGCAGCTCCTGGACTAGCGTGAGCAATGAGCAGTTCTTC. The chain couples TRBV11-3 to TRBJ2-1; 9 positions agree with TRBD2. The CDR3 runs to 15 residues. V shed 4 bases, J shed 6 bases, and the junction held 7 bases outside the gene matches. Germline CDR1 is SGHNT and CDR2 is YENEEA.

As concerns this clone: The same CDR3 arises from other DNA sequences in this sample as well. The gene calls are TRBV10-3 and TRBJ1-1, with 8 bases matching TRBD1. The CDR3 length is 13 residues. Per the germline V gene, CDR1 is ENHRY and CDR2 is SYGVKD. The V and J ends lost 6 bases and 4 bases, in that order; junction bases with no gene match: 4. CDR3 nucleotides: TGTGCCATCAGGGGAGACAGGGGCACTGAAGCTTTCTTT. Amino acids: CAIRGDRGTEAFF.

The V and J genes are TRBV5-1 and TRBJ1-5; unclear D gene. CDR3 length: 11 residues. Between the trimmed V and J ends, which lost 4 bases and 9 bases, there was a span of 8 bases. CDR1 is SGHRS, CDR2 YFSETQ, per germline. CDR3 nucleotide sequence: TGCGCCAGCAGCCCCCCAAGGCCCCAGCATTTT. Translation: CASSPPRPQHF.

As DNA, the CDR3 is TGTGCCAGCAGCTTGGACAGTACAGAACTGTTTTTT. This encodes CASSLDSTELFF. The J gene is TRBJ1-4, the V gene TRBV5-6, with D hard to call. The V gene lost 0 bases and the J gene lost 12 bases, with 9 bases spanning the gap. Germline values: CDR1 SGHDT, CDR2 YYEEEE. CDR3 length equals 12 residues. Based on the CDR3 plus reference TRBV5-6 and TRBJ1-4, the full variable domain is DAGVTQSPTHLIKTRGQQVTLRCSPKSGHDTVSWYQQALGQGPQFIFQYYEEEERQRGNFPDRFSGHQFPNYSSELNVNALLLGDSALYLCASSLDSTELFFGSGTQLSVL.

The V gene is TRBV30, the J gene TRBJ2-1; 11 positions match TRBD2. Germline lookup yields CDR1 GTSNPN and CDR2 SVGIG (reference sequence). V lost 0 bases, J lost 6 bases, and 7 bases stayed unmatched. The CDR3 consists of 16 residues. Here the CDR3 DNA reads TGTGCCTGGAGTGTACCGGGACTAGCGGAAGTCAATGAGCAGTTCTTC. It yields the protein CAWSVPGLAEVNEQFF.

The chain's CDR3 is CASSGRLGSSYNSPLHF. In nucleotides, the CDR3 is TGTGCCAGCAGCGGGAGGCTCGGAAGCTCCTATAATTCACCCCTCCACTTT. The chain has TRBV9 and TRBJ1-6; no reliable D call. The ends were cut back, 3 bases at V and 0 bases at J, with 13 bases in the middle. From germline, CDR1 is SGDLS and CDR2 YYNGEE. The length of the CDR3 is 17 residues.

This clone was seen once. The rearrangement uses TRBV6-6 and TRBJ1-3; D is ambiguous. Per the germline V gene, CDR1 is MNHNY and CDR2 is SVGAGI (reference sequence). The CDR3 extends over 12 amino acids. V was pared by 9 bases and J by 2 bases, with 8 bases between. The CDR3 loop reads CASRATGNTIYF. The CDR3 DNA is TGTGCCAGTCGGGCGACTGGAAACACCATATATTTT.

The chain couples TRBV5-1 to TRBJ1-4; D is ambiguous. Germline CDR1 and CDR2: SGHRS and YFSETQ. V was clipped by 4 bases and J by 8 bases, with 21 bases between them. This CDR3 comprises 16 residues. The CDR3 here is CASSKDPAGLGEKLFF. The CDR3 DNA follows: TGCGCCAGCAGCAAAGATCCGGCGGGCCTAGGGGAAAAACTGTTTTTT.

The chain recombines TRBV2 with TRBJ1-1, with a tentative D call TRBD1 (5 bases). The CDR3 is 11 residues long. Trimming left V 6 bases short and J 11 bases short, with 13 bases between. Germline V gives CDR1 SNHLY, CDR2 FYNNEI. The CDR3 sequence is CASSSGHDAFF. DNA for the CDR3: TGTGCCAGCAGCTCAGGGCATGACGCTTTCTTT. The complete variable domain, with remaining parts taken from reference TRBV2 and TRBJ1-1, reads EPEVTQTPSHQVTQMGQEVILRCVPISNHLYFYWYRQILGQKVEFLVSFYNNEISEKSEIFDDQFSVERPDGSNFTLKIRSTKLEDSAMYFCASSSGHDAFFGQGTRLTVV.

This clone was seen only once. The V and J genes are TRBV18 and TRBJ1-1, with a tentative D call TRBD1 (6 bases). Germline CDR1 KGHSH, CDR2 LQKENI. V shed 4 bases and J shed 0 bases, with 12 bases lying between them. There are 15 residues in the CDR3. CDR3 sequence: CASSQLQGVNTEAFF. In nucleotides, the CDR3 is TGTGCCAGCTCACAACTACAGGGCGTGAACACTGAAGCTTTCTTT.

Here the CDR3 DNA reads TGTGCCAGCAGCCCAATGGGGCCAGGTGACGGCTACACCTTC. The encoded protein is CASSPMGPGDGYTF. The V call is TRBV7-9, the J call TRBJ1-2, with D maybe TRBD1 (5 bases). This CDR3 has 14 residues. CDR1 is SEHNR and CDR2 is FQNEAQ in the germline V gene (reference sequence). The ends were cut back, 5 bases at V and 8 bases at J, with 18 bases in the middle.

This chain uses TRBV11-3 with TRBJ2-3; tentative D call: TRBD2 (6 bases). CDR3 length: 16 amino acids. V lost 5 bases to trimming and J lost 3 bases, with 18 bases between them. Germline assignment: CDR1 SGHNT and CDR2 YENEEA. CDR3 nucleotides: TGTGCCAGCAGCCCGATCCAGGTGGAGGGGACAGATACGCAGTATTTT. Translating gives CASSPIQVEGTDTQYF. The full variable domain, its missing parts supplied by reference TRBV11-3 and TRBJ2-3, is EAGVVQSPRYKIIEKKQPVAFWCNPISGHNTLYWYLQNLGQGPELLIRYENEEAVDDSQLPKDRFSAERLKGVDSTLKIQPAELGDSAVYLCASSPIQVEGTDTQYFGPGTRLTVL.

In nucleotides, the CDR3 is TGTGCCAGCTCACCCCGGGGTAGCGGGGTGGACACAGATACGCAGTATTTT. This sequence encodes CASSPRGSGVDTDTQYF. The rearrangement joins TRBV18 to TRBJ2-3; 8 bases are shared with TRBD2. Germline V gives CDR1 KGHSH, CDR2 LQKENI. The CDR3 runs 17 residues. The junction had 10 bases not matched to a gene; V was cut back by 3 bases and J by 2 bases.

The chain couples TRBV2 to TRBJ2-7; 9 bases align to TRBD1. The V segment lost 8 bases and the J segment 5 bases; nucleotides outside the gene matches: 7. The CDR3 loop spans 13 amino acids. Germline-derived CDR1 and CDR2 are SNHLY and FYNNEI. The CDR3 DNA is TGTGCCAGCGAAGTACAGGGGGCCAACGAGCAGTACTTC. This translates into CASEVQGANEQYF.

The chain recombines TRBV27 with TRBJ2-5; 9 bases fit TRBD1. CDR3 length equals 16 residues. Germline CDR1 reads MNHEY; CDR2 reads SMNVEV (reference sequence). The V gene end was trimmed by 6 bases and the J gene end by 3 bases; junction bases not matched to a gene: 11. DNA for the CDR3: TGTGCCAGCAGGGGGGTACAGGGGGCTGTGGAAGAGACCCAGTACTTC. This translates into CASRGVQGAVEETQYF.

The CDR3 sequence is CASSLDGGRTLNYGYTF. In nucleotides, the CDR3 is TGCGCCAGCAGCTTGGACGGGGGGCGAACCCTCAACTATGGCTACACCTTC. The rearrangement links TRBV5-1 to TRBJ1-2; the D gene is possibly TRBD1 (6 bases). The V end was cut by 0 bases, the J end by 2 bases, with 17 bases between. The germline gives CDR1 SGHRS, CDR2 YFSETQ. The CDR3 runs to 17 residues.

The chain links TRBV29-1 to TRBJ2-5, with 8 bases lining up with TRBD1. Germline CDR1 reads SQVTM; CDR2 reads ANQGSEA. The ends lost 8 bases at V and 0 bases at J; junction bases unmatched: 5. This CDR3 spans 13 amino acids. The CDR3 nucleotides are TGCAGCACTGAGGACAGGGACCAAGAGACCCAGTACTTC. Protein product: CSTEDRDQETQYF. The full variable domain, rest sourced from reference TRBV29-1 and TRBJ2-5, is SAVISQKPSRDICQRGTSLTIQCQVDSQVTMMFWYRQQPGQSLTLIATANQGSEATYESGFVIDKFPISRPNLTFSTLTVSNMSPEDSSIYLCSTEDRDQETQYFGPGTRLLVL.

The chain links TRBV28 to TRBJ1-5, with D unresolved. The germline gives CDR1 MDHEN, CDR2 SYDVKM. The CDR3 loop spans 14 amino acids. V was trimmed by 4 bases and J by 4 bases, leaving 11 bases between them. The CDR3 coding sequence is TGTGCCAGCAGTTCCCCAAACCTAAATCAGCCCCAGCATTTT. It encodes CASSSPNLNQPQHF.

There are a few counts of this clone. The chain joins TRBV11-3 to TRBJ2-1, with 14 positions matching TRBD2. V lost 5 bases to trimming and J lost 8 bases; unmatched junction nucleotides: 11. This CDR3 comprises 17 residues. From germline, CDR1 is SGHNT and CDR2 YENEEA. The CDR3 spells CASSPRLAGGPGDEQFF. The CDR3 DNA reads as TGTGCCAGCAGCCCGAGACTAGCGGGGGGGCCGGGAGATGAGCAGTTCTTC.

Of note for this clone: Other DNA sequences within the sample encode an identical CDR3. This chain joins TRBV7-9 and TRBJ2-1; unclear D gene. CDR3 length: 12 residues. Germline values: CDR1 SEHNR, CDR2 FQNEAQ (reference sequence). Trimming took off 0 bases at V and 5 bases at J, with 2 bases between the two ends. The CDR3 nucleotides read TGTGCCAGCAGCTTAGCCAACAATGAGCAGTTCTTC. Translation: CASSLANNEQFF.

This chain joins TRBV6-4 and TRBJ2-7, with a tentative D call TRBD1 (7 bases). The CDR3 is 17 amino acids. Germline V gene data show CDR1 as MRHNA and CDR2 as SNTAGT. V was pared by 2 bases and J by 2 bases, with 19 bases between. In DNA form, the CDR3 reads TGTGCCAGCAGTGACGGGGGGACAGTGCCATTCCCCTACGAGCAGTACTTC. It is translated as CASSDGGTVPFPYEQYF.

A note on this clone: Other DNA sequences in this sample translate to the same CDR3. The chain uses TRBV6-5 and TRBJ1-1; 7 bases are a match to TRBD1. CDR1 and CDR2 (germline): MNHEY, SVGAGI. CDR3 size: 15 residues. Germline trimming cut 0 bases from V and 4 bases from J; bases unmatched to any gene: 5. The CDR3 loop is CASSYSGRGSTEAFF. For the CDR3, the DNA is TGTGCCAGCAGTTACTCGGGCAGGGGGTCCACTGAAGCTTTCTTT.

V and J are TRBV27 and TRBJ2-5, with 10 positions matching TRBD1. Germline V gene data show CDR1 as MNHEY and CDR2 as SMNVEV (reference sequence). This CDR3 comprises 14 residues. V dropped 9 bases and J dropped 2; count of bases not matched to a gene: 6. DNA of the CDR3: TGTGCCAGTCGGGACAGGGGAATTCAAGAGACCCAGTACTTC. Its translation is CASRDRGIQETQYF.